The subject of this entry is one T cell receptor beta chain. The CDR3 covers 15 residues. Germline loops: CDR1 GTSNPN, CDR2 SVGIG (reference sequence). Trimming took off 0 bases at V and 0 bases at J, with 9 bases between the two ends. This record comes from a study of T cells in localized non-small cell lung cancer. Measured with immunoSEQ multiplex PCR; TCRdb has only the in-frame clones, and not every one. The sample holds approximately 45,000 clones, about 85% seen once. V and J are TRBV30 and TRBJ1-3; no firm D call. The sequence was obtained from a man aged 40-75 years with stage II lung adenocarcinoma. The sequencing used PBMCs, collected before any cancer treatment. The CDR3 loop is CAWSVPGLSGNTIYF. The CDR3 nucleotides read TGTGCCTGGAGTGTACCTGGACTCTCTGGAAACACCATATATTTT.